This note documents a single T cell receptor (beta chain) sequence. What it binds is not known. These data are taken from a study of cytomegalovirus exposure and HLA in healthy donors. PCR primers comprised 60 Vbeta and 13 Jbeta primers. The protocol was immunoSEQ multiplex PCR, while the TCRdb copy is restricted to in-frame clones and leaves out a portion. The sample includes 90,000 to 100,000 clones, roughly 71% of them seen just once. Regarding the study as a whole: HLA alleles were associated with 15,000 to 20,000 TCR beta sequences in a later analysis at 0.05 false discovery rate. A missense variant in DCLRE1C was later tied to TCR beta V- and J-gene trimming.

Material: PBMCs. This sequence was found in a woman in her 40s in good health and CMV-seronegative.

DNA of the CDR3: TGCAGCGTGCCCCGGGGTAATCTTAACTATGGCTACACCTTC. Residues: CSVPRGNLNYGYTF. The chain carries TRBV29-1 and TRBJ1-2; D unresolved. This CDR3 is 14 amino acids long. Trimming took off 6 bases at V and 1 base at J, with 15 bases between the two ends. CDR1 SQVTM and CDR2 ANQGSEA come from the germline V gene.